Each of the 12 T cell receptor beta chains below was sequenced from the same sample in a study of blood T cell repertoires in COVID-19. Profiled with immunoSEQ multiplex PCR; TCRdb holds only in-frame clones, not every one. The table has about 82,000 clones, around 82% seen once. Sequenced: peripheral blood. The receptors were sampled from a woman aged 55-69 years with acute or convalescent COVID-19.

The V and J genes are TRBV7-9 and TRBJ2-3; 15 nucleotides align to TRBD2. V was pared by 4 bases and J by 0 bases, with 5 bases of the junction left unmatched. This CDR3 spans 18 amino acids. Germline CDR1 SEHNR, CDR2 FQNEAQ (reference sequence). The CDR3 DNA is TGTGCCAGCAGCTCCGGGACTAGCGGGAGGCCGAGCACAGATACGCAGTATTTT. As protein: CASSSGTSGRPSTDTQYF.

This clone was counted a few times. This chain uses TRBV6-6 with TRBJ1-1; 7 bases line up with TRBD1. Germline V gene data show CDR1 as MNHNY and CDR2 as SVGAGI (reference sequence). J gave up 3 bases and V 2 bases, and 6 bases lay outside the gene matches. The CDR3 loop spans 15 amino acids. The CDR3 region is CASSYGTEGYTEAFF. In DNA, the CDR3 is TGTGCCAGCAGTTACGGGACAGAGGGATACACTGAAGCTTTCTTT.

The J gene is TRBJ2-7, the V gene TRBV7-2; 8 bases line up with TRBD2. The CDR3 contains 14 residues. Trimming cost V 0 bases and J 5 bases; bases outside gene matches: 3. The V gene's germline CDR1 is SGHTA and CDR2 FQGNSA. CDR3 in DNA: TGTGCCAGCAGCTTAGCTAGCGGGATGGACGAGCAGTACTTC. Its protein is CASSLASGMDEQYF.

The chain carries TRBV9 and TRBJ2-7; TRBD2 agrees at 10 bases. V was pared by 2 bases and J by 1 base, with 3 bases of the junction left unmatched. The CDR3 length is 15 residues. CDR1 and CDR2 (germline): SGDLS, YYNGEE. CDR3 sequence: CASSVGLASSYEQYF. CDR3 nucleotide sequence: TGTGCCAGCAGCGTGGGACTAGCGAGTTCCTACGAGCAGTACTTC.

The table lists this clone with many counts. The chain uses TRBV27 and TRBJ1-2; 8 nucleotides align to TRBD1. After removal of 6 bases from V and 2 bases from J, the junction contained 5 bases not matched to a gene. The CDR3 covers 14 residues. CDR1 and CDR2 (germline): MNHEY, SMNVEV (reference sequence). The CDR3 sequence: CASSTQGANYGYTF. In DNA form, the CDR3 reads TGTGCCAGCAGCACTCAGGGGGCCAACTATGGCTACACCTTC.

The rearrangement joins TRBV7-9 to TRBJ1-2, with TRBD1 matching 8 bases. This CDR3 contains 15 residues. Germline assignment: CDR1 SEHNR and CDR2 FQNEAQ (reference sequence). Trimming took 7 bases from V and 6 from J; bases not matched to a gene: 13. The CDR3 DNA follows: TGTGCCAGCACCCCCCGGCAGGGGGCGTCCGATGGCTACACCTTC. Translation: CASTPRQGASDGYTF.

The chain joins TRBV4-3 to TRBJ1-4, with 10 bases that match TRBD1. The CDR3 spans 15 residues. The germline V gene has CDR1 LGHNA and CDR2 YSLEER. V lost 4 bases and J lost 6; bases outside the gene matches: 5. The CDR3: CASSLRDRGYEKLFF. The CDR3 nucleotides are TGCGCCAGCAGCCTCCGGGACAGGGGATATGAAAAACTGTTTTTT.

V and J are TRBV28 and TRBJ1-5, with D maybe TRBD1 (5 bases). Germline-derived CDR1 and CDR2 are MDHEN and SYDVKM. There are 15 residues in the CDR3. Trimming stripped 7 bases from V and 0 bases from J, with 13 bases between. The CDR3 sequence is CASIQGLYSNQPQHF. The CDR3 DNA follows: TGTGCCAGCATCCAGGGACTGTATAGCAATCAGCCCCAGCATTTT.

The rearrangement uses TRBV5-1 and TRBJ1-2; D is possibly TRBD1 (5 bases). The V end lost 5 bases, the J end lost 8 bases, and 13 bases lay between the germline ends. The V gene's germline CDR1 is SGHRS and CDR2 YFSETQ. The CDR3 totals 12 residues. As DNA, the CDR3 is TGCGCCAGCAGGGAAGGGGCGGGGGGCTACACCTTC. Residues: CASREGAGGYTF.

This chain connects TRBV18 to TRBJ2-5; TRBD2 aligns across 12 bases. The CDR3 extends over 15 amino acids. V dropped 5 bases and J dropped 3; count of bases not matched to a gene: 4. Per germline, CDR1 KGHSH and CDR2 LQKENI. The CDR3 loop reads CASSVTSGGKETQYF. CDR3 in DNA: TGTGCCAGCTCAGTCACTAGCGGGGGGAAAGAGACCCAGTACTTC.

This clone was seen a handful of times. V and J are TRBV29-1 and TRBJ2-2, with TRBD1 matching over 12 bases. The CDR3 is 15 residues long. CDR1 and CDR2 (germline): SQVTM, ANQGSEA. The V segment lost 6 bases and the J segment 5 bases; nucleotides outside the gene matches: 7. DNA of the CDR3: TGCAGCGTAGGCCCGGGACAGGGGGCAACCGGGGAGCTGTTTTTT. Its protein is CSVGPGQGATGELFF.

This clone has only a few counts. The rearrangement uses TRBV6-5 and TRBJ1-1; D remains unclear. V lost 5 bases and J 11 bases, leaving 12 bases between the germline ends. The CDR3 consists of 11 residues. CDR1 is MNHEY, CDR2 SVGAGI, per germline. CDR3 residues: CASSTNGRAFF. The CDR3 DNA is TGTGCCAGCAGTACCAATGGCAGGGCTTTCTTT.